This TCR beta chain was sequenced in a study of T cells in localized non-small cell lung cancer. Study conclusions and caveats: A median about 56 of the top 100 tumor clones appeared in adjacent lung. In uninvolved adjacent lung, T cell clonality reached its highest value, exceeding tumor. Higher adjacent-lung clonality was associated with shorter survival.

Worth noting for this clone: Its antigen is unidentified.

Germline CDR1 LNHDA, CDR2 SQIVND (reference sequence). The CDR3 is 15 amino acids. V lost 1 base and J lost 4; bases outside the gene matches: 4. Clones were sequenced by immunoSEQ multiplex PCR, and TCRdb holds only the in-frame ones, with some missing. The table includes around 30,000 clones, roughly 92% detected once. The V and J genes are TRBV19 and TRBJ2-5, with TRBD1 matching 9 bases. This clonotype was sampled from a woman aged 35 to 70 with stage I lung adenocarcinoma. Specimen: peripheral blood, collected before any cancer treatment. The CDR3 loop is CASSIAQGAGETQYF. The DNA of the CDR3 is TGTGCCAGTAGTATAGCACAGGGGGCAGGAGAGACCCAGTACTTC.